The 10 T cell receptor beta chains presented below share a single source sample, sequenced in a study of OX40 agonist ivuxolimab in advanced cancers. The assay was immunoSEQ multiplex PCR, and TCRdb's table has in-frame clones only and misses some. The table shows about 51,000 clones, with approximately 84% occurring only once. The sequencing here drew on CD4+ or CD8+ T cells sorted from blood, taken in a trial of the OX40 agonist ivuxolimab. The receptors here all came from an adult with an advanced solid tumor such as melanoma, head and neck, liver or kidney cancer.

The gene calls are TRBV5-4 and TRBJ2-3; D possibly corresponds to TRBD2 (5 bases). Germline CDR1 reads SGHNT; CDR2 reads YYREEE (reference sequence). The CDR3 spans 14 residues. V was shortened by 6 bases and J by 2 bases, with 13 bases between the two germline ends. The CDR3, as DNA: TGTGCCAGCACTGGCGGGCCCCACACAGATACGCAGTATTTT. It encodes CASTGGPHTDTQYF.

This clone came up a few times. This chain uses TRBV5-1 with TRBJ2-5; 9 bases line up with TRBD2. The germline gives CDR1 SGHRS, CDR2 YFSETQ. This CDR3 has 16 residues. The V segment lost 4 bases and the J segment 0 bases; nucleotides outside the gene matches: 7. The CDR3 region has the DNA TGCGCCAGCAGCGCGGGAGCGGGGGGCAACCAAGAGACCCAGTACTTC. Amino acids: CASSAGAGGNQETQYF.

J is TRBJ1-3 and V is TRBV4-1, with D possibly being TRBD1 (5 bases). Trimming shortened V by 0 bases and J by 2 bases, and 11 bases separated the two germline ends. Germline CDR1 reads MGHRA; CDR2 reads YSYEKL. The CDR3 runs to 16 residues. CDR3 in DNA: TGCGCCAGCAGCCAAGAGCTGTGGGGGACTGGAAACACCATATATTTT. Translated: CASSQELWGTGNTIYF.

The chain joins TRBV18 to TRBJ1-1; TRBD1 matches 10 bases. V lost 4 bases to trimming and J lost 3 bases; unmatched junction nucleotides: 5. The CDR3 covers 15 residues. Germline values: CDR1 KGHSH, CDR2 LQKENI. DNA of the CDR3: TGTGCCAGCTCACTCGTAGGACAGGGGGACACTGAAGCTTTCTTT. Its protein product is CASSLVGQGDTEAFF.

The chain joins TRBV4-3 to TRBJ1-2, with D unresolved. CDR1 and CDR2 from the germline V gene are LGHNA and YSLEER. There are 14 residues in the CDR3. V lost 5 bases and J 9 bases, leaving 19 bases between the germline ends. CDR3 DNA: TGCGCCAGCAGCTCGCTTTTGGGCCCGGGAAGCTACACCTTC. Translating gives CASSSLLGPGSYTF.

V is TRBV21-1 and J is TRBJ1-1. TRBV21-1 is annotated as a pseudogene. The CDR3 loop spans 15 amino acids. The CDR3 DNA is TGTGCCAGCAGCCAGGTTGACGGACCGAACACTGAAGCTTTCTTT. It codes for CASSQVDGPNTEAFF.

For this clone: Other DNA sequences from this sample encode an identical CDR3 as well. The chain carries TRBV7-2 and TRBJ1-2, with a tentative D call TRBD1 (5 bases). The CDR3 loop spans 13 amino acids. V was shortened by 5 bases and J by 2 bases, with 9 bases between the two germline ends. Germline values: CDR1 SGHTA, CDR2 FQGNSA. For the CDR3, the DNA is TGTGCCAGCAGCCCCGACAGAAACTATGGCTACACCTTC. Translation gives CASSPDRNYGYTF.

This clone has more than one count but fewer than ten. The chain links TRBV6-6 to TRBJ1-1; TRBD1 matches at 10 bases. The CDR3 runs 14 residues. The germline gives CDR1 MNHNY, CDR2 SVGAGI (reference sequence). The V and J ends lost 5 bases and 0 bases, in that order; junction bases with no gene match: 0. CDR3 residues: CASSGQGVNTEAFF. The CDR3 DNA reads TGTGCCAGCAGTGGACAGGGGGTGAACACTGAAGCTTTCTTT.

The chain has TRBV5-6 and TRBJ1-5, with no clear D. Trimming stripped 0 bases from V and 6 bases from J, with 10 bases between. The CDR3 is made up of 14 amino acids. Germline assignment: CDR1 SGHDT and CDR2 YYEEEE. CDR3 protein: CASSLGRVRQPQHF. The DNA of the CDR3 is TGTGCCAGCAGCTTGGGCCGGGTACGTCAGCCCCAGCATTTT.

The chain couples TRBV28 to TRBJ2-3, with 7 bases matching TRBD2. J gave up 3 bases and V 5 bases, and 5 bases lay outside the gene matches. Germline CDR1 is MDHEN and CDR2 is SYDVKM. This CDR3 has 14 amino acids. CDR3 residues: CASSPLGGTDTQYF. The CDR3 DNA follows: TGTGCCAGCAGTCCCCTCGGGGGGACAGATACGCAGTATTTT.